The 11 T cell receptor beta chains below all came from one sample that was sequenced in a study of spatial heterogeneity in lung cancer. TCRdb independently ran MiXCR on the 5' RACE reads; one entry per CDR3 protein. This sample has roughly 4,500 distinct CDR3 sequences, with about a fifth found just once. Time point: sample taken at primary tumor resection. The study sequenced unsorted whole RNA from tumor, nontumor lung or frozen PBMC. This specimen consisted of normal lung tissue next to the tumor, obtained at surgery. The receptors derive from a female donor with early-stage non-small cell lung cancer.

About this clonotype: For a library built for alpha chains, this beta chain is a stray read; little rests on its size. This sequence joins TRBV5-1 and TRBJ2-3; D may be TRBD2 (5 bases). Trimming cost V 6 bases and J 6 bases, with 17 bases left between them. The CDR3 runs to 14 residues. In germline, CDR1 is SGHRS, CDR2 YFSETQ. Here the CDR3 reads CASKVPGNGDTQYF. The CDR3 DNA reads TGCGCCAGCAAAGTTCCCGGGAATGGGGATACGCAGTATTTT.

Remarks on this clonotype: Little can be read into the size of this beta chain, an off-target read in a library designed for alpha chains. The rearrangement joins TRBV7-9 to TRBJ2-3, with D perhaps assigned TRBD1 or TRBD2 (5 bases each). The CDR3 covers 16 residues. Germline CDR1 SEHNR, CDR2 FQNEAQ (reference sequence). Trimming shortened V by 2 bases and J by 1 base, and 13 bases separated the two germline ends. The CDR3 DNA follows: TGTGCCAGCAGCTTAAGGGACCCCCTCGGCACAGATACGCAGTATTTT. Its translation: CASSLRDPLGTDTQYF.

By its share, this clonotype is medium-sized. This beta chain lies outside the target of a library built for alpha chains; its clone size means little. V and J are TRBV3-1 and TRBJ2-1; 12 bases line up with TRBD2. Trimming at V came to 4 bases and at J to 10 bases, leaving 11 bases not matched to a gene. Germline assignment: CDR1 LGHDT and CDR2 YNNKEL (reference sequence). This CDR3 is built from 16 residues. The CDR3 reads CASSPRLAGAGAEQFF. DNA for the CDR3: TGTGCCAGCAGCCCTCGACTAGCGGGGGCAGGGGCCGAGCAGTTCTTC.

This clonotype appeared many times. This beta chain was picked up by a library intended for alpha chains and is off target, so its count carries little meaning. V and J are TRBV21-1 and TRBJ1-5. TRBV21-1 has pseudogene status. The CDR3 totals 11 residues. The CDR3 region is CASSAGQPQHF. Here the CDR3 DNA reads TGTGCCAGCAGCGCAGGACAGCCCCAGCATTTT.

In its sample, this clonotype is medium-sized. As an off-target read in a library built for alpha chains, this beta chain has a frequency of little significance. The chain carries TRBV12-3 or TRBV12-4 and TRBJ2-3; D not resolved. The V and J ends lost 1 base and 2 bases respectively, with 7 bases between them. The CDR3 extends over 14 amino acids. DNA of the CDR3: TGTGCCAGCAGTTTAGTCCAGGTCACAGATACGCAGTATTTT. It encodes CASSLVQVTDTQYF.

For this clonotype: For a library built for alpha chains, this beta chain is a stray read; little rests on its size. The CDR3 coding sequence is TGCGCCAGCAGCTTGTGGGGACAGGCGCCGAACACTGAAGCTTTCTTT. Protein sequence: CASSLWGQAPNTEAFF. This chain links TRBV5-1 with TRBJ1-1, with 8 nucleotides matching TRBD1. Germline V gene data show CDR1 as SGHRS and CDR2 as YFSETQ. The CDR3 loop spans 16 amino acids. Losses at the gene ends were 1 base for V and 1 base for J; bases not matched to a gene: 6.

This clonotype rates as medium-sized. This beta chain appears as a stray read in a library generated for alpha chains; its size is not informative. This sequence joins TRBV7-2 and TRBJ2-1, with TRBD2 matching over 10 bases. After removal of 1 base from V and 6 bases from J, the junction contained 6 bases not matched to a gene. The CDR3 runs 16 residues. Germline assignment: CDR1 SGHTA and CDR2 FQGNSA. This CDR3 is CASSLVVAGGFNEQFF. The DNA of the CDR3 is TGTGCCAGCAGCTTAGTGGTAGCGGGGGGATTCAATGAGCAGTTCTTC.

In its sample, this clonotype was seen many times. Little can be read into the size of this beta chain, an off-target read in a library designed for alpha chains. V is TRBV7-9 and J is TRBJ1-2, with a weak D call TRBD1 (6 bases). The germline V gene encodes CDR1 SEHNR and CDR2 FQNEAQ (reference sequence). The CDR3 is made up of 15 amino acids. The V gene lost 1 base and the J gene lost 4 bases, with 13 bases spanning the gap. CDR3: CASSLGTGKGYGYTF. The CDR3 nucleotides are TGTGCCAGCAGCTTAGGCACAGGGAAGGGCTATGGCTACACCTTC.

This clonotype was recorded many times. This beta chain appears as a stray read in a library generated for alpha chains; its size is not informative. The chain links TRBV28 to TRBJ1-6, with a tentative D call TRBD1 (6 bases). Germline V lookup: CDR1 MDHEN, CDR2 SYDVKM. This CDR3 region has 15 residues. The ends were cut back, 4 bases at V and 4 bases at J, with 11 bases in the middle. CDR3 sequence reads: CASSSETGYNSPLHF. CDR3 nucleotides: TGTGCCAGCAGTTCCGAGACAGGTTATAATTCACCCCTCCACTTT.

This clonotype was counted between two and nine times. Because the library targeted alpha chains, this beta chain is an off-target read whose size means little. The gene calls are TRBV7-2 and TRBJ2-1; 9 bases map to TRBD1. Trimming took 5 bases from V and 6 from J; bases not matched to a gene: 8. The CDR3 consists of 15 residues. CDR1 is SGHTA, CDR2 FQGNSA, per germline. In nucleotides, the CDR3 is TGTGCCAGCAGCCCCGGGACAGGGCTCCTCAATGAGCAGTTCTTC. It is translated as CASSPGTGLLNEQFF. Full variable domain (rest looked up from reference TRBV7-2 and TRBJ2-1): GAGVSQSPSNKVTEKGKDVELRCDPISGHTALYWYRQSLGQGLEFLIYFQGNSAPDKSGLPSDRFSAERTGGSVSTLTIQRTQQEDSAVYLCASSPGTGLLNEQFFGPGTRLTVL.

This clonotype is termed medium-sized. Because this beta chain is a stray read in a library intended to capture alpha chains, its abundance should not be given much weight. The chain is built from TRBV6-6 and TRBJ1-6, with TRBD1 matching over 10 bases. The CDR3 has 15 residues. The germline CDR1 and CDR2 sequences are MNHNY and SVGAGI (reference sequence). The J segment lost 7 bases and the V segment lost 2 bases, leaving 2 bases of the junction unmatched. The CDR3 sequence is CASSYGTGVNSPLHF. The CDR3 DNA reads TGTGCCAGCAGTTACGGGACAGGGGTAAATTCACCCCTCCACTTT.